This T cell receptor beta chain was observed in a study of cytomegalovirus exposure and HLA in healthy donors. Study overall: From donors who were HLA-typed, an early data release held 80 million to 85 million unique TCRs.

Broader study findings: Rarity marked most TCR sequences, yet some public TCRs occurred in many donors. TCR beta V segments were, for the most part, productive about 87% or about 30% of the time in an earlier analysis. The study flagged some 170 TCR beta chains as cytomegalovirus-associated.

Remarks on this clone: Antigen specificity is unknown.

Use of 60 Vbeta and 13 Jbeta primers characterized the PCR. TCRdb keeps only in-frame clones here, not all; method: immunoSEQ multiplex PCR. The data show around 60,000 clones, with 80% seen just once and 5.5% to 7% held by the top ten. Trimming removed 5 bases from V and 2 bases from J, with 15 bases in between. The CDR3 spans 15 residues. Germline assignment: CDR1 LNHDA and CDR2 SQIVND (reference sequence). The genes are TRBV19 and TRBJ1-1; D uncertain. This sequence originates from a male donor in good health and CMV-seronegative. The sample consisted of PBMCs. The CDR3 protein is CASSSFGVINTEAFF. In nucleotides, the CDR3 is TGTGCCAGTAGTTCTTTCGGGGTGATAAACACTGAAGCTTTCTTT.